These 24 T cell receptor beta chains originate from one sample sequenced in a study of human T cells and chemical hapten exposure. MiXCR was run by TCRdb on the RACE reads, yielding one entry per CDR3 protein. The sample has about 190,000 distinct CDR3 sequences, under 30% seen once. The time point was: patch test 3, about 24 weeks after DPC sensitization. As for treatment: therapeutic diphenylcyclopropenone sensitization with weekly scalp DPC. Sequenced material: whole blood, taken in connection with sensitization to the hapten diphenylcyclopropenone (DPC). The origin of the receptors is a woman between 40 and 55 years old with alopecia areata. Some clones in this sample may be carry-over from other donors' samples.

This chain uses TRBV29-1 with TRBJ2-2, with D possibly TRBD2 on 5 matching bases. With 7 bases removed from V and 0 bases from J, the gap between germline ends came to 12 bases. The CDR3 spans 14 residues. Germline V gene lookup returns CDR1 SQVTM and CDR2 ANQGSEA. The CDR3 protein is CSASEASNTGELFF. The CDR3 DNA sequence: TGCAGCGCCTCGGAGGCCTCGAACACCGGGGAGCTGTTTTTT.

This clonotype was observed at least ten times. The J gene is TRBJ2-7, the V gene TRBV12-3 or TRBV12-4; perhaps TRBD2 as D (7 bases). V lost 1 base and J lost 5, with 18 bases in between. The length of the CDR3 is 16 residues. The CDR3 spells CASSLDAGARVNEQYF. The CDR3 nucleotides read TGTGCCAGCAGTTTAGACGCGGGGGCGCGAGTCAACGAGCAGTACTTC.

CDR3 amino acids: CSASSGGGGSGNQPQHF. The CDR3 bases are TGCAGTGCTAGTTCCGGAGGCGGGGGGTCTGGCAATCAGCCCCAGCATTTT. The chain has TRBV20-1 and TRBJ1-5, with D possibly matching TRBD1 (5 bases). Germline assignment: CDR1 DFQATT and CDR2 SNEGSKA (reference sequence). Trimming pared 3 bases from V and 2 bases from J, leaving 20 bases between. The CDR3 has 17 amino acids.

Details on this clonotype: This may be a read error: a much more frequent sequence differs by one nucleotide. This chain links TRBV7-2 with TRBJ2-7, with D possibly matching TRBD2 (7 bases). CDR1 and CDR2 from the germline V gene are SGHTA and FQGNSA. There are 14 residues in the CDR3. Here the CDR3 DNA reads TGTGCCGGCAGCTTAGGCGGGGGCCCCTCCGAGCAGTACTTC. Protein sequence: CAGSLGGGPSEQYF. The variable domain in full, completed from reference TRBV7-2 and TRBJ2-7, reads GAGVSQSPSNKVTEKGKDVELRCDPISGHTALYWYRQSLGQGLEFLIYFQGNSAPDKSGLPSDRFSAERTGGSVSTLTIQRTQQEDSAVYLCAGSLGGGPSEQYFGPGTRLTVT.

This clonotype was detected a few times. V gene TRBV28 combines with J gene TRBJ1-4; D unresolved. The CDR3 runs to 13 residues. Trimming removed 8 bases at V and 8 bases at J, with 15 bases between. CDR1 is MDHEN, CDR2 SYDVKM, per germline. The CDR3 sequence: CASREGGLEKLFF. The CDR3 DNA reads as TGTGCCAGCCGTGAGGGAGGGTTGGAAAAACTGTTTTTT.

This chain connects TRBV20-1 to TRBJ2-5; TRBD2 aligns across 16 bases. This CDR3 is built from 16 residues. Germline V CDR1 and CDR2: DFQATT, SNEGSKA (reference sequence). V was pared by 6 bases and J by 5 bases, with 9 bases of the junction left unmatched. The CDR3 region has the DNA TGCAGTGCGTCCGGGACTAGCGGGAGGGCCGGGGAGACCCAGTACTTC. Translating it yields CSASGTSGRAGETQYF.

V usage is TRBV4-2 and J usage is TRBJ1-1, with TRBD1 as a possible D gene (6 bases). The CDR3 extends over 15 amino acids. CDR1 LGHNA and CDR2 YNFKEQ come from the germline V gene. The V and J ends lost 5 bases and 5 bases respectively, with 18 bases between them. The CDR3 DNA sequence: TGTGCCAGCAGCGAACAGGGAGCGGGACCGACTGAAGCTTTCTTT. Its protein product is CASSEQGAGPTEAFF.

The chain joins TRBV6-2 or TRBV6-3 to TRBJ2-4, with D perhaps TRBD2 (5 bases). The CDR3 has 13 residues. With 5 bases removed from V and 0 bases from J, the gap between germline ends came to 5 bases. Germline V gene data show CDR1 as MNHEY and CDR2 as SVGEGT. CDR3 bases: TGTGCCAGCAGTGGACTAGCCAAAAACATTCAGTACTTC. It specifies CASSGLAKNIQYF.

Many counts were recorded for this clonotype. The rearrangement uses TRBV7-2 and TRBJ1-4; TRBD1 aligns across 8 bases. V shed 4 bases, J shed 10 bases, and the junction held 8 bases outside the gene matches. This CDR3 contains 14 residues. Germline CDR1 SGHTA, CDR2 FQGNSA. CDR3 sequence: CASSSGQGYGKLFF. In nucleotides, the CDR3 is TGTGCCAGCAGCTCTGGACAGGGTTATGGAAAACTGTTTTTT. The variable domain in full, completed from reference TRBV7-2 and TRBJ1-4, reads GAGVSQSPSNKVTEKGKDVELRCDPISGHTALYWYRQSLGQGLEFLIYFQGNSAPDKSGLPSDRFSAERTGGSVSTLTIQRTQQEDSAVYLCASSSGQGYGKLFFGSGTQLSVL.

This clonotype has just a few counts. The chain joins TRBV20-1 to TRBJ2-7, with a weak D call TRBD2 (7 bases). With 2 bases removed from V and 4 bases from J, the gap between germline ends came to 15 bases. The germline CDR1 and CDR2 sequences are DFQATT and SNEGSKA (reference sequence). This CDR3 contains 14 residues. The chain's CDR3 is CSARPNSGTYEQYF. The CDR3 region has the DNA TGCAGTGCTAGACCGAACAGCGGGACATACGAGCAGTACTTC.

J is TRBJ2-2 and V is TRBV28; possibly TRBD2 for D (6 bases). Trimming pared 3 bases from V and 0 bases from J, leaving 8 bases between. The CDR3 loop spans 15 amino acids. Looked up from germline, CDR1 is MDHEN and CDR2 is SYDVKM. This CDR3 is CASSFGTPNTGELFF. As DNA, the CDR3 is TGTGCCAGCAGTTTCGGGACTCCGAACACCGGGGAGCTGTTTTTT.

The chain carries TRBV2 and TRBJ2-3; D is uncertain. The CDR3 covers 15 residues. Trimming took off 2 bases at V and 0 bases at J, with 9 bases between the two ends. Germline CDR1 and CDR2: SNHLY and FYNNEI. The CDR3 DNA reads TGTGCCAGCAGTGAAAACGGGCTTAGCACAGATACGCAGTATTTT. Translating gives CASSENGLSTDTQYF.

The sample holds a few counts of this clonotype. The rearrangement uses TRBV29-1 and TRBJ1-5, with a weak D call TRBD1 (5 bases). The CDR3 spans 13 residues. The germline V gene has CDR1 SQVTM and CDR2 ANQGSEA. Between the trimmed V and J ends, which lost 5 bases and 6 bases, there was a span of 14 bases. The CDR3 DNA reads as TGCAGCGTTCTTTCGAGGGGTAGTCAGCCCCAGCATTTT. Its translation: CSVLSRGSQPQHF.

The V call is TRBV28, the J call TRBJ2-7, with 10 positions matching TRBD1. CDR3 length equals 16 residues. CDR1 and CDR2 (germline): MDHEN, SYDVKM. J was trimmed by 7 bases and V by 1 base; bases with no gene match: 10. The CDR3 DNA reads TGTGCCAGCAGTTTATCGCAGACAGGGGGCCGGGGAGAGCAGTACTTC. Its protein product is CASSLSQTGGRGEQYF.

This clonotype was observed once. This chain joins TRBV5-1 and TRBJ2-1, with TRBD2 identical over 10 bases. The V gene end was trimmed by 4 bases and the J gene end by 3 bases; junction bases not matched to a gene: 4. The length of the CDR3 is 15 residues. Germline V gene lookup returns CDR1 SGHRS and CDR2 YFSETQ. The DNA of the CDR3 is TGCGCCAGCAGCACCACTAGCGGGAACTACAATGAGCAGTTCTTC. Translation: CASSTTSGNYNEQFF.

Written as DNA, the CDR3 is TGTGCCAGCAACAGGGCGGCTGGGGCCAACGTCCTGACTTTC. Amino acid sequence: CASNRAAGANVLTF. The chain couples TRBV6-2 or TRBV6-3 to TRBJ2-6; perhaps TRBD1 as D (6 bases). V shed 7 bases and J shed 2 bases, with 9 bases lying between them. Germline V gives CDR1 MNHEY, CDR2 SVGEGT. The CDR3 extends over 14 amino acids.

This clonotype was detected a few times. The rearrangement uses TRBV18 and TRBJ1-3; D unclear. Germline CDR1 reads KGHSH; CDR2 reads LQKENI. The V end was cut by 2 bases, the J end by 0 bases, with 11 bases between. The CDR3 consists of 16 residues. This CDR3 reads CASSPTWEVSGNTIYF. The CDR3 DNA is TGTGCCAGCTCACCAACCTGGGAAGTCTCTGGAAACACCATATATTTT.

V usage is TRBV4-1 and J usage is TRBJ2-3; D perhaps matches TRBD2 (6 bases). V lost 0 bases to trimming and J lost 4 bases, with 17 bases between them. Germline assignment: CDR1 MGHRA and CDR2 YSYEKL. The CDR3 runs 17 residues. CDR3 protein: CASSQDSSGVRADTQYF. The CDR3 DNA follows: TGCGCCAGCAGCCAAGATTCCTCGGGAGTAAGAGCAGATACGCAGTATTTT.

The gene calls are TRBV7-9 and TRBJ1-4; D gene ambiguous. The germline gives CDR1 SEHNR, CDR2 FQNEAQ (reference sequence). The CDR3 is 13 residues long. Trimming removed 5 bases from V and 8 bases from J, with 12 bases in between. CDR3 sequence reads: CASSPYLREKLFF. CDR3 DNA sequence: TGTGCCAGCAGCCCATATTTGCGCGAAAAACTGTTTTTT.

This clonotype showed up just a few times. CDR3 residues: CSALPGQGLRNTEAFF. The CDR3 DNA reads TGCAGTGCTCTACCGGGACAGGGCTTAAGAAACACTGAAGCTTTCTTT. The chain couples TRBV20-1 to TRBJ1-1; 9 nucleotides agree with TRBD1. The CDR3 spans 16 residues. J gave up 2 bases and V 5 bases, and 12 bases lay outside the gene matches. Looked up from germline, CDR1 is DFQATT and CDR2 is SNEGSKA (reference sequence).

The chain employs TRBV11-1 and TRBJ1-6; 8 bases agree with TRBD1. CDR1 is SGHAT and CDR2 is FQDESV in the germline V gene (reference sequence). The V gene end was trimmed by 6 bases and the J gene end by 5 bases; junction bases not matched to a gene: 6. The CDR3 totals 15 residues. CDR3 DNA sequence: TGTGCCAGCAGGAAACGGGACAGGAATAATTCACCCCTCCACTTT. This encodes CASRKRDRNNSPLHF.

This clonotype was recorded many times. This chain connects TRBV6-5 to TRBJ2-7; 10 bases map to TRBD1. V shed 6 bases, J shed 2 bases, and the junction held 4 bases outside the gene matches. Looked up from germline, CDR1 is MNHEY and CDR2 is SVGAGI. The CDR3 covers 14 residues. CDR3 nucleotides: TGTGCCAGCAGCCTCGGGACAGGGGCCTACGAGCAGTACTTC. Residues: CASSLGTGAYEQYF.

The chain uses TRBV3-1 and TRBJ1-5; 10 nucleotides match TRBD1. After removal of 1 base from V and 2 bases from J, the junction contained 2 bases not matched to a gene. Germline V gene sequence: CDR1 LGHDT, CDR2 YNNKEL (reference sequence). The CDR3 loop spans 16 amino acids. CDR3 residues: CASSQAGTGGNQPQHF. The CDR3 DNA sequence: TGTGCCAGCAGCCAAGCCGGGACAGGGGGCAATCAGCCCCAGCATTTT.

This clonotype was observed many times. CDR3 in DNA: TGTGCCAGCAGCCACGACACCACCAGTACAGATACGCAGTATTTT. Translating it yields CASSHDTTSTDTQYF. The chain is built from TRBV12-3 or TRBV12-4 and TRBJ2-3; no reliable D call. The CDR3 spans 15 residues. Between the trimmed V and J ends, which lost 6 bases and 3 bases, there was a span of 16 bases.